This TCR beta chain stems from a study of identical twins. TCRdb passed the 5' RACE reads through MiXCR, listing each CDR3 protein once. The table records approximately 680,000 distinct CDR3 sequences, 7.1% of them present only once. V was trimmed by 4 bases and J by 11 bases, leaving 11 bases between them. Germline V lookup: CDR1 MNHEY, CDR2 SVGEGT. The CDR3 runs to 12 residues. The data were also submitted as part of a second study, on yellow fever vaccine responses in identical twins.

Sequencing used PBMCs. The TCR comes from a woman aged 18 to 35 in good health. V gene TRBV6-2 or TRBV6-3 combines with J gene TRBJ2-2, with no clear D. CDR3 protein: CASSFGFFELFF. CDR3 DNA sequence: TGTGCCAGCAGTTTCGGGTTTTTCGAGCTGTTTTTT.